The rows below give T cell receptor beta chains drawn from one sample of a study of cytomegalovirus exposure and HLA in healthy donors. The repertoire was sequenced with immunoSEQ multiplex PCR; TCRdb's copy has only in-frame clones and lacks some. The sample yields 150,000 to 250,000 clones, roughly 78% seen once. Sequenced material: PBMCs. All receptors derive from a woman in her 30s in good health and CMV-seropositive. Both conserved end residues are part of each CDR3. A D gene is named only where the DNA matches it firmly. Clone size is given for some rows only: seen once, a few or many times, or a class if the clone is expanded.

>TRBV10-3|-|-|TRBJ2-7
TGTGCCATCATAGATGATCGGCTGAAGGGAGCTGAGCAGTACTTC
CAIIDDRLKGAEQYF
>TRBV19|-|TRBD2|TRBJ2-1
TGTGCCAGTAGTCTAGGGACTAGCGGGTACAATGAGCAGTTCTTC
CASSLGTSGYNEQFF
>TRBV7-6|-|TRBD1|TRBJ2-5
TGTGCCAGCAGCTTACCAACCGGACAGGTGGGGGAGACCCAGTACTTC
CASSLPTGQVGETQYF
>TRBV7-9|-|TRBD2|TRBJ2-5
TGTGCCAGCAGTTCAGCGGGGGGGCTTGAGGAGACCCAGTACTTC
CASSSAGGLEETQYF
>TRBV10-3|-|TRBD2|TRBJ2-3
TGTGCCATCAGGAGCGGGACTAGCACAGATACGCAGTATTTT
CAIRSGTSTDTQYF
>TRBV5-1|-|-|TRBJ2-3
TGCGCCAGCAGTACGGGGGGACAAGGCACAGATACGCAGTATTTT
CASSTGGQGTDTQYF
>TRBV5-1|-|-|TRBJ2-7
TGCGCCAGCAGCAGATGGACACTCTCCTACGAGCAGTACTTC
CASSRWTLSYEQYF
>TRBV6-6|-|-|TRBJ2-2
TGTGCCAGCAGTCCCTCGGGATCATCGGCCGGGGAGCTGTTTTTT
CASSPSGSSAGELFF
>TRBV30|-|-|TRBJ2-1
TGTGCCTGGGGGGCATCCTACAATGAGCAGTTCTTC
CAWGASYNEQFF
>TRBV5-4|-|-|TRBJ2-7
TGTGCCAGCAGCTTGGGTGGCCAAGCGGACGAGCAGTACTTC
CASSLGGQADEQYF
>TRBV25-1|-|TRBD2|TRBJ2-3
TGTGCCAGCCCTATTTTACCGGGACTAGCGGATAGCACAGATACGCAGTATTTT
CASPILPGLADSTDTQYF
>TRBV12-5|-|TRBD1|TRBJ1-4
TGTGCTAGTGGTTTGGTACGACAGGGGGCGAATAATGAAAAACTGTTTTTT
CASGLVRQGANNEKLFF
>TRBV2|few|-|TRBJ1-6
TGTGCCAGTCAGACTCTATTCTCCTATAATTCACCCCTCCACTTT
CASQTLFSYNSPLHF
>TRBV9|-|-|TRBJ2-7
TGTGCCAGCAGCCCAGGGGGGCGGAGCTCCTACGAGCAGTACTTC
CASSPGGRSSYEQYF
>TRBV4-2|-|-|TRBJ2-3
TGTGCCAGCAGGCGCGGGGCTAGCACAGATACGCAGTATTTT
CASRRGASTDTQYF
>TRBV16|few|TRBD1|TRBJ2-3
TGTGCCAGCAGCCAATCGGACAGGTTATGGCATACGCAGTATTTT
CASSQSDRLWHTQYF
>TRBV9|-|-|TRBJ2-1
TGTGCCAGCAGCGTAGGCGGAGGGTACGCAAATGAGCAGTTCTTC
CASSVGGGYANEQFF
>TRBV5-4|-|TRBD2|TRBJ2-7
TGTGCCAGCAGCTTGGGGGCTAGCGGGAGGCCGATCTTCCACGAGCAGTACTTC
CASSLGASGRPIFHEQYF
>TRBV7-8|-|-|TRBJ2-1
TGTGCCAGCAGCTTAAGCCGCGGGCAGACCCATGAGCAGTTCTTC
CASSLSRGQTHEQFF
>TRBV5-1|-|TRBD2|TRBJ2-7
TGCGCCAGCAGCTACGGGGGGGCGCTGGACGAGCAGTACTTC
CASSYGGALDEQYF
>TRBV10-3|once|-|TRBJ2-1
TGTGCCATCAGTGAGGGTATATATAGGGGTGAATGCGAGCAGTTCTTC
CAISEGIYRGECEQFF
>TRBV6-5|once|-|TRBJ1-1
TGTGCCAGCAGTTACCCGAAGGCCCCGAGGGCTGAAGCTTTCTTT
CASSYPKAPRAEAFF
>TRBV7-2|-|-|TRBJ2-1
TGTGCCAGCAGCTTAAATCGACCGGGGGCCTACAATGAGCAGTTCTTC
CASSLNRPGAYNEQFF
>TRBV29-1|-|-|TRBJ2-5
TGCAGCGTTCGGTCTAGACTTCAAGAGACCCAGTACTTC
CSVRSRLQETQYF
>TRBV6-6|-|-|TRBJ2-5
TGTGCCAGCAGTTTGAACTATTGGGAGACCCAGTACTTC
CASSLNYWETQYF
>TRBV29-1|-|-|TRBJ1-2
TGCAGCGTTGAAGTGCGGCTTTATGGCTACACCTTC
CSVEVRLYGYTF
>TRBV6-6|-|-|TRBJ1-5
TGTGCCAGCAGTTACTCGATGGGGCAGGGTCAGCCCCAGCATTTT
CASSYSMGQGQPQHF
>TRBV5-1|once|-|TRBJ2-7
TGCGCCAGCAGCTTGGAAGGAGGGGGCGCGGTTCAGTACTTC
CASSLEGGGAVQYF
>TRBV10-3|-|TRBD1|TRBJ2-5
TGTGCCAGTTCCGGGACAGCCAAGAGAGAGGCCTACTTC
CASSGTAKREAYF
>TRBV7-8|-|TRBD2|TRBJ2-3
TGTGCCAGCAGCTTAGAAGCGGGAGGGCCGGCAGATACGCAGTATTTT
CASSLEAGGPADTQYF
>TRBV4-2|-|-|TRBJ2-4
TGTGCCAGCAGCCATTCAGACAGCCCCATGGACATTCAGTACTTC
CASSHSDSPMDIQYF
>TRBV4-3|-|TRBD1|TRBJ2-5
TGCGCCAGCAGCCAATCCCAGGGGGCGCCGGAGACCCAGTACTTC
CASSQSQGAPETQYF
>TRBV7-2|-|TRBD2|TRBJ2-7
TGTGCCAGCAGCTCCCGAAAGACGGGGGGGCAGTACTTC
CASSSRKTGGQYF
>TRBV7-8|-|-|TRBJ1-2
TGTGCCAGCAGCTTTGAGGGAGCTAACTATGGCTACACCTTC
CASSFEGANYGYTF
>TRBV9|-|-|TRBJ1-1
TGTGCCAGCAGCCCGCGACGGGGTGACACTGAAGCTTTCTTT
CASSPRRGDTEAFF
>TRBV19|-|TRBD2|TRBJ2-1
TGTGCCAGTAGACTAGCGGGAGTAAACAATGAGCAGTTCTTC
CASRLAGVNNEQFF
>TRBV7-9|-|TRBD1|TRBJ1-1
TGTGCCAGCAGTATCTCCAAGGGGGCGCTGACTGAAGCTTTCTTT
CASSISKGALTEAFF
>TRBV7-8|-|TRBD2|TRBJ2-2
TGTGCCAGCAGCTTAGTTACTAGCGGGGGTTTTAACACCGGGGAGCTGTTTTTT
CASSLVTSGGFNTGELFF
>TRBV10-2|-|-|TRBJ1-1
TGCGCCAGCCTGTCACATGAGGGCATGGCTGAAGCTTTCTTT
CASLSHEGMAEAFF
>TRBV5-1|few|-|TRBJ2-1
TGCGCCAGCAGCTTTAGTGACAGTCCCTACAATGAGCAGTTCTTC
CASSFSDSPYNEQFF
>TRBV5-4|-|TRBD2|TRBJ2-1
TGTGCCAGCAGTTACGGACTAGCGGTAAGCTCCTACAATGAGCAGTTCTTC
CASSYGLAVSSYNEQFF
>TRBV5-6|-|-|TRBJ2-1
TGTGCCAGCAGCTCCTCAAACCGGGGGCGGGAGTTTCACAATGAGCAGTTCTTC
CASSSSNRGREFHNEQFF
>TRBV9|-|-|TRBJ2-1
TGTGCCAGCAGCGTAGCGGTGGAGCAGTTCTTC
CASSVAVEQFF
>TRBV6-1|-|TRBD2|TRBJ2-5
TGTGCCAGCAGTGCTTTGGTCGGGGGGGCCCAAGAGACCCAGTACTTC
CASSALVGGAQETQYF
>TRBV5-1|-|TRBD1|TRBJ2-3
TGCGCCAGCAGCTCGGGACAGGGTGGCCCCACAGATACGCAGTATTTT
CASSSGQGGPTDTQYF
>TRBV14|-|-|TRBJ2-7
TGTGCCAGCAGCCAAGATCGGACTTACTACGAGCAGTACTTC
CASSQDRTYYEQYF
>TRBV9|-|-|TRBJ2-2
TGTGCCAGCAGCCGACAGCCCTCGAACACCGGGGAGCTGTTTTTT
CASSRQPSNTGELFF
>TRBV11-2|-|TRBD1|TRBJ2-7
TGTGCCAGCAGCCTTGACAGGGCCTCCTACGAGCAGTACTTC
CASSLDRASYEQYF
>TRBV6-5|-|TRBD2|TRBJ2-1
TGTGCCAGCAGCCTAGCGGGGGGGCCGGACAATGAGCAGTTCTTC
CASSLAGGPDNEQFF
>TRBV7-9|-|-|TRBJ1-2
TGTGCCAGCAGCTTAGGAAGAACCCAACAGGCCTATGGCTACACCTTC
CASSLGRTQQAYGYTF
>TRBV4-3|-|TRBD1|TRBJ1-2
TGCGCCAGCAGCCAAGACCGAGGGGGACAGGTCTATGGCTACACCTTC
CASSQDRGGQVYGYTF
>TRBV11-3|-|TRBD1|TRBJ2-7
TGTGCCAGCAGCTTAGCGGGACAGGACGACTACGAGCAGTACTTC
CASSLAGQDDYEQYF
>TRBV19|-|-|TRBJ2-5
TGTGCCAGTAGTACCCGACAGCAAGAGACCCAGTACTTC
CASSTRQQETQYF